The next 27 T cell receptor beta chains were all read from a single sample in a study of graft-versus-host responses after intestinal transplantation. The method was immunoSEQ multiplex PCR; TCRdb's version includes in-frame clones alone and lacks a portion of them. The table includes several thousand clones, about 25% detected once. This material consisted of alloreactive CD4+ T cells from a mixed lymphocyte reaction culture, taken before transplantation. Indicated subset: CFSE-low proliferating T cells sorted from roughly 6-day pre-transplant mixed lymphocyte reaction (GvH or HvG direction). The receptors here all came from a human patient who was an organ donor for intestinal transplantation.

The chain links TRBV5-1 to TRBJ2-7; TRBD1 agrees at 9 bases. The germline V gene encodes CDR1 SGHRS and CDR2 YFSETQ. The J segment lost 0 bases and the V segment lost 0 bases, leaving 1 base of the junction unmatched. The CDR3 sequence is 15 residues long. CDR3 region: CASSLGTGVSYEQYF. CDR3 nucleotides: TGCGCCAGCAGCTTGGGGACAGGGGTCTCCTACGAGCAGTACTTC.

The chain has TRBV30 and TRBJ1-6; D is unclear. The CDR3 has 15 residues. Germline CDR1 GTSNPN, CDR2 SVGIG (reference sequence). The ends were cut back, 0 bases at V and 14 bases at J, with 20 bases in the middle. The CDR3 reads CAWSVRRGPIVTLHF. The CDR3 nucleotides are TGTGCCTGGAGTGTAAGGAGAGGCCCAATCGTAACCCTCCACTTT.

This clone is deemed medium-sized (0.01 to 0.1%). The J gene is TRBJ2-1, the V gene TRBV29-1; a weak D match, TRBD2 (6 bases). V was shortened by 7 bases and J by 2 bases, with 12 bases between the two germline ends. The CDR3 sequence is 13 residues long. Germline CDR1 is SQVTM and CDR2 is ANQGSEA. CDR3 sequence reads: CSAGDQAYNEQFF. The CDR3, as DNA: TGCAGCGCGGGGGACCAAGCCTACAATGAGCAGTTCTTC.

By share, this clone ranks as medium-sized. The CDR3: CASSLDRLYEQYF. In nucleotides, the CDR3 is TGTGCCAGCAGTCTGGACAGACTGTACGAGCAGTACTTC. The rearrangement uses TRBV2 and TRBJ2-7, with D possibly being TRBD1 (6 bases). V lost 5 bases to trimming and J lost 4 bases, with 12 bases between them. Germline-derived CDR1 and CDR2 are SNHLY and FYNNEI. The CDR3 is 13 amino acids.

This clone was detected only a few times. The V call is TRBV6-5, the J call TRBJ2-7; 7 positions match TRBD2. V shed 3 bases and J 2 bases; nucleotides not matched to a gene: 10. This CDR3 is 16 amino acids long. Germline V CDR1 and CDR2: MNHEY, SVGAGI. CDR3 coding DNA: TGTGCCAGCAGTTATCTTGGGGGGGTAATCCCCTACGAGCAGTACTTC. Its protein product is CASSYLGGVIPYEQYF.

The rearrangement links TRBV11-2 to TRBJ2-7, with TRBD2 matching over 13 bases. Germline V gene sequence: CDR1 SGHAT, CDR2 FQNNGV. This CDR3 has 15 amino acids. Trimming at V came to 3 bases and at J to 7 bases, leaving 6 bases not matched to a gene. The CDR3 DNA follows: TGTGCCAGCAGCTTTGGACTAGCGGGAGTTAGTGAGCAGTACTTC. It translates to CASSFGLAGVSEQYF.

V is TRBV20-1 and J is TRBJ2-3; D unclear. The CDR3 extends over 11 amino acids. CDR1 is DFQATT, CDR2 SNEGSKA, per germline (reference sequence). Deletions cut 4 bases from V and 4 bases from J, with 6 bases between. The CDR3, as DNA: TGCAGTGCTAATGTCGCAGATACGCAGTATTTT. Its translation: CSANVADTQYF.

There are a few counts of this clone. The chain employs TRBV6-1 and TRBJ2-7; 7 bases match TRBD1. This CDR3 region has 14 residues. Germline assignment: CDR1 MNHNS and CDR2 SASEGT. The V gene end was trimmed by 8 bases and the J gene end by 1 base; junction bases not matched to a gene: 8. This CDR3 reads CASCKQGYSYEQYF. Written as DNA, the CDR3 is TGTGCCAGCTGCAAACAGGGGTATTCCTACGAGCAGTACTTC.

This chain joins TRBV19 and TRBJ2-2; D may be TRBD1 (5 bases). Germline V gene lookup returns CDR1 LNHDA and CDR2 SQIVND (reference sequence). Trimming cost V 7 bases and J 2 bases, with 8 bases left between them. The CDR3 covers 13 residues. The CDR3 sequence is CASIRVNTGELFF. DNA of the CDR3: TGTGCCAGTATCAGGGTTAACACCGGGGAGCTGTTTTTT.

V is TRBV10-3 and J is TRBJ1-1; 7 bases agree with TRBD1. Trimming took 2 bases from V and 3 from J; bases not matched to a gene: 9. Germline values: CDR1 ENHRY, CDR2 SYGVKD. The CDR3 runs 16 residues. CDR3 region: CAISEPNRGGDTEAFF. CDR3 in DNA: TGTGCCATCAGTGAGCCAAACAGGGGAGGTGACACTGAAGCTTTCTTT.

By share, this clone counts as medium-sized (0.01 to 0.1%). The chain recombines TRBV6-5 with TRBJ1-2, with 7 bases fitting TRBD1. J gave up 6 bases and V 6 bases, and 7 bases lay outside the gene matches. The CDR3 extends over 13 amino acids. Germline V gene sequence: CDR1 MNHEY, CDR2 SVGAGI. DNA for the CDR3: TGTGCCAGCAGGAGGGGGCGAGTGGATGGCTACACCTTC. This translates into CASRRGRVDGYTF.

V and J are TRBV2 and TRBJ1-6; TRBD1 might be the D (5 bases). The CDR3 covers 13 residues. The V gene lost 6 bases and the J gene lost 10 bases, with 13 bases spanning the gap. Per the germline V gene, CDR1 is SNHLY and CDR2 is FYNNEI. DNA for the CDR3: TGTGCCAGCAGGACGGACGGGGGATCACCCCTCCACTTT. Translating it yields CASRTDGGSPLHF.

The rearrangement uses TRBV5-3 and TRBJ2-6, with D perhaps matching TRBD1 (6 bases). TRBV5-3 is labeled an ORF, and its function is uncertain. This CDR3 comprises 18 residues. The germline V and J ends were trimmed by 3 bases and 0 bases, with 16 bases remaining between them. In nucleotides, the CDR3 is TGTGCCAGAAGCTCTGGGTCAGGGGTTTTCTCTGGGGCCAACGTCCTGACTTTC. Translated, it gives CARSSGSGVFSGANVLTF.

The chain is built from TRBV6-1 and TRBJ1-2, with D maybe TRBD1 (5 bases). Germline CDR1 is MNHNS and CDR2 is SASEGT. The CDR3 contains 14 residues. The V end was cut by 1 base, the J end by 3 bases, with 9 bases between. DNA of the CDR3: TGTGCCAGCAGTGAAGTCACAGGTGACTATGGCTACACCTTC. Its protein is CASSEVTGDYGYTF.

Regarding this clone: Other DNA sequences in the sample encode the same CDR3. Here the CDR3 reads CASRRGGEDTEAFF. The CDR3 DNA is TGTGCCAGCAGACGAGGGGGCGAGGACACTGAAGCTTTCTTT. This chain links TRBV6-6 with TRBJ1-1, with TRBD1 identical over 7 bases. V trimming: 6 bases; J trimming: 3 bases; junction bases outside the gene matches: 7. The CDR3 has 14 amino acids. CDR1 is MNHNY and CDR2 is SVGAGI in the germline V gene (reference sequence).

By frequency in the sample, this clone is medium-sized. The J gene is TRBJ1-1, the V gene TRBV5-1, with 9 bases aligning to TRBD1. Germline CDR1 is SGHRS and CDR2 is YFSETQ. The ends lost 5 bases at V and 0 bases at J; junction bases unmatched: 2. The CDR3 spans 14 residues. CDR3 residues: CASRTGGLNTEAFF. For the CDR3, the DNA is TGCGCCAGCAGGACAGGGGGACTGAACACTGAAGCTTTCTTT.

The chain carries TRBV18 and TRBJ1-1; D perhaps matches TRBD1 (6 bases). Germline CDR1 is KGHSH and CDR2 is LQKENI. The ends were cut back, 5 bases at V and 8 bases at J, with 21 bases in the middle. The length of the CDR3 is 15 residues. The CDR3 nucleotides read TGTGCCAGCTCAGACCAAAGCTGGGGGGGCAAGGAAGCTTTCTTT. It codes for CASSDQSWGGKEAFF.

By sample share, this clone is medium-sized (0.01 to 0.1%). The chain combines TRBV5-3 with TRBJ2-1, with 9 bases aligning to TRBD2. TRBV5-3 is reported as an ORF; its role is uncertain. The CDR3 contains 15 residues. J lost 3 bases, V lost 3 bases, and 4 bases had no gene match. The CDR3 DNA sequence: TGTGCCAGAAGCTCCGAAGCGGGAGGCTACAATGAGCAGTTCTTC. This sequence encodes CARSSEAGGYNEQFF.

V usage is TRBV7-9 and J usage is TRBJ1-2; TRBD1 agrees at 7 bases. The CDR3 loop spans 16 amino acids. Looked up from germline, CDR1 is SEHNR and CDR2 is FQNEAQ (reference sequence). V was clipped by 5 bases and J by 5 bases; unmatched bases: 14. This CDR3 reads CASSLGQAAPPYGYTF. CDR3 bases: TGTGCCAGCAGCCTCGGACAGGCCGCCCCCCCGTATGGCTACACCTTC.

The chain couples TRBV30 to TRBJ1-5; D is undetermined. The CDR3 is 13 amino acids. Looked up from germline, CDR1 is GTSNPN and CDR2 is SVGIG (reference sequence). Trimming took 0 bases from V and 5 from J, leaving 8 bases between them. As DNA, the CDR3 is TGTGCCTGGAGTGTTAGGAGGGATCAGCCCCAGCATTTT. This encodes CAWSVRRDQPQHF.

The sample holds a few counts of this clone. Written as DNA, the CDR3 is TGTGCCAGCAGCTTGGTGGGGGGGGAGACCCAGTACTTC. This translates into CASSLVGGETQYF. The chain has TRBV5-4 and TRBJ2-5, with TRBD2 matching 7 bases. The V segment lost 0 bases and the J segment 5 bases; nucleotides outside the gene matches: 1. The CDR3 is 13 amino acids. Germline V gives CDR1 SGHNT, CDR2 YYREEE (reference sequence).

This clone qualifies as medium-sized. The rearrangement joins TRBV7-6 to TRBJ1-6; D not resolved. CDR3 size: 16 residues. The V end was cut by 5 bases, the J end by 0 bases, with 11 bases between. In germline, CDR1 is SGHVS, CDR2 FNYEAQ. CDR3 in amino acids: CASSPDLSSYNSPLHF. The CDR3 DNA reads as TGTGCCAGCAGCCCCGACTTGAGCTCCTATAATTCACCCCTCCACTTT.

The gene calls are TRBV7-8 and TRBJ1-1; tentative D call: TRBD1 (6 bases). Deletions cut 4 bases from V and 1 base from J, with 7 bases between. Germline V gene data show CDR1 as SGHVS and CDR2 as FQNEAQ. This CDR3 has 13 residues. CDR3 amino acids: CASSSGQNTEAFF. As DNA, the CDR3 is TGTGCCAGCAGCTCGGGACAGAACACTGAAGCTTTCTTT.

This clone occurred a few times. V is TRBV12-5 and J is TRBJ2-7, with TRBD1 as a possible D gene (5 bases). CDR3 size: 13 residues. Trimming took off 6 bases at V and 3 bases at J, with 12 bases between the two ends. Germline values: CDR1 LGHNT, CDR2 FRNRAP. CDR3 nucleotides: TGTGCTAGTGGCTTAAGGGGAAGCTACGAGCAGTACTTC. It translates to CASGLRGSYEQYF.

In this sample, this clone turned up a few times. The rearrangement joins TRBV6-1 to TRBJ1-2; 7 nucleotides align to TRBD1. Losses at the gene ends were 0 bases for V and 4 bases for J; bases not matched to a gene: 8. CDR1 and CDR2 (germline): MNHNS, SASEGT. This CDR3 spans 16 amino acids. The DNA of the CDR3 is TGTGCCAGCAGTGAAGCTCGGACAGGCCTTACCTATGGCTACACCTTC. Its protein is CASSEARTGLTYGYTF.

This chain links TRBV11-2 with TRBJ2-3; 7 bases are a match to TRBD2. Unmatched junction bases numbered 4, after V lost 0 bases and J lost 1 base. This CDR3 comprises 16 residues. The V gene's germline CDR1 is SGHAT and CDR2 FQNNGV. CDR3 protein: CASSLDLGGGTDTQYF. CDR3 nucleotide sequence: TGTGCCAGCAGCTTAGATCTGGGGGGGGGCACAGATACGCAGTATTTT.

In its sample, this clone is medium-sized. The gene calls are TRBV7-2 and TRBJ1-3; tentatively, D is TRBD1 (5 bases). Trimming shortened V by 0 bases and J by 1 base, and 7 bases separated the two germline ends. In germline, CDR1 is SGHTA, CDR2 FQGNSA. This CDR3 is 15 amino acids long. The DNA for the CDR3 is TGTGCCAGCAGCTTAGCCGCAGGGTCTGGAAACACCATATATTTT. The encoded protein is CASSLAAGSGNTIYF.